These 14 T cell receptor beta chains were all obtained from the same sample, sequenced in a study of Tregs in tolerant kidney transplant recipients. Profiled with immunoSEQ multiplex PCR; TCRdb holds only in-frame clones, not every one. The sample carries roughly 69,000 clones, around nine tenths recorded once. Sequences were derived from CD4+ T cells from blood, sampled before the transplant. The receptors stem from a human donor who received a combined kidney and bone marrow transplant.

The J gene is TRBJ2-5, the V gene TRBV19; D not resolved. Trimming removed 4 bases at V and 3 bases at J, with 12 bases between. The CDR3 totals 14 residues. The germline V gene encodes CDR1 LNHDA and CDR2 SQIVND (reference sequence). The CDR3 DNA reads TGTGCCAGTAGTACCCTCGACGGAGAAGAGACCCAGTACTTC. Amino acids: CASSTLDGEETQYF.

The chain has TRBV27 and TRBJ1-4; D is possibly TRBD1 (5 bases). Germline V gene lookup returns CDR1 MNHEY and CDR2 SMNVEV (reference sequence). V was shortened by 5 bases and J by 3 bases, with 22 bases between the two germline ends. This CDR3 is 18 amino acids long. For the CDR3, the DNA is TGTGCCAGCAGTGGTCGGTTTAGTCGGGGGATGGCTAATGAAAAACTGTTTTTT. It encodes CASSGRFSRGMANEKLFF.

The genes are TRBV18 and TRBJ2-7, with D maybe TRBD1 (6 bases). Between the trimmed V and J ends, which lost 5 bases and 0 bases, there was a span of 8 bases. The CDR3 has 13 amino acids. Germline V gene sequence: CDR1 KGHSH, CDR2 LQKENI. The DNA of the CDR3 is TGTGCCAGCTCAGAGGGGGTCTCCTACGAGCAGTACTTC. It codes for CASSEGVSYEQYF.

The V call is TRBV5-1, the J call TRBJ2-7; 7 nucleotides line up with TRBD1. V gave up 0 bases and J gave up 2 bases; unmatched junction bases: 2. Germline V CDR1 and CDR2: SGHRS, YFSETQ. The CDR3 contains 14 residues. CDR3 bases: TGCGCCAGCAGCTTGGAAGGGACAGCCTACGAGCAGTACTTC. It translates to CASSLEGTAYEQYF.

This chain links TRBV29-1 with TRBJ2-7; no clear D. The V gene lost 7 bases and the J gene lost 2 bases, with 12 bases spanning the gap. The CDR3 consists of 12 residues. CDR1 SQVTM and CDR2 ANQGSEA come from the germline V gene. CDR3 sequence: CSALGAPYEQYF. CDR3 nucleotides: TGCAGCGCGCTCGGAGCTCCCTACGAGCAGTACTTC.

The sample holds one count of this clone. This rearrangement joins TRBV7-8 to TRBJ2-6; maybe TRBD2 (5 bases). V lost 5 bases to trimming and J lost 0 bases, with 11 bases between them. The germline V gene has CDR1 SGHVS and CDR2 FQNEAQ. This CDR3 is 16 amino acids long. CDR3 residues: CASSVGLFSGANVLTF. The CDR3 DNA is TGTGCCAGCAGCGTAGGACTCTTCTCTGGGGCCAACGTCCTGACTTTC.

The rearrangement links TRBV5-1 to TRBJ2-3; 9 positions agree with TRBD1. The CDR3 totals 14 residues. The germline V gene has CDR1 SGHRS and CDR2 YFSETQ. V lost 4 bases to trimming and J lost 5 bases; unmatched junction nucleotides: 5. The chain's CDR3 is CASSVGQGRDTQYF. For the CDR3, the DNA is TGCGCCAGCAGCGTGGGACAGGGCCGAGATACGCAGTATTTT.

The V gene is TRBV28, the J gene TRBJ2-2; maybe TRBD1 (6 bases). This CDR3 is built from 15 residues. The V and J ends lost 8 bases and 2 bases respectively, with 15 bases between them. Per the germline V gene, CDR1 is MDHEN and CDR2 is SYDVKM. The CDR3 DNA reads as TGTGCCAGCTCCCGAGGGGGTGGCAACACCGGGGAGCTGTTTTTT. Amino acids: CASSRGGGNTGELFF.

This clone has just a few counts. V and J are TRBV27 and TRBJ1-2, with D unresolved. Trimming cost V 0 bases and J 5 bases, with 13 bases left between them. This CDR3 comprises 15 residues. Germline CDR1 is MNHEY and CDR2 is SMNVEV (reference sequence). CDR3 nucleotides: TGTGCCAGCAGTTTATCCCCACAACCGGGGTATGGCTACACCTTC. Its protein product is CASSLSPQPGYGYTF.

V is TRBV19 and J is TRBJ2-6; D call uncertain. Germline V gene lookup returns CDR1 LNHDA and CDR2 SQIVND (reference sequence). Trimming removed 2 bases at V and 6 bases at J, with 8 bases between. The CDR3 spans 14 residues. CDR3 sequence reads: CASSISATANVLTF. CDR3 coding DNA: TGTGCCAGTAGTATAAGTGCTACGGCCAACGTCCTGACTTTC. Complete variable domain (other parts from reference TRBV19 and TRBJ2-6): DGGITQSPKYLFRKEGQNVTLSCEQNLNHDAMYWYRQDPGQGLRLIYYSQIVNDFQKGDIAEGYSVSREKKESFPLTVTSAQKNPTAFYLCASSISATANVLTFGAGSRLTVL.

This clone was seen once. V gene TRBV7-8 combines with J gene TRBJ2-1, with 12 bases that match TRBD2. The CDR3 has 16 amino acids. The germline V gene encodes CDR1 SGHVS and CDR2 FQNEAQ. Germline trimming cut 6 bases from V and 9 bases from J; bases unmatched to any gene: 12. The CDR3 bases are TGTGCCAGCAGGCCTCCGGGACTAGCGGGCGGGGGTGAGCAGTTCTTC. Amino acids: CASRPPGLAGGGEQFF.

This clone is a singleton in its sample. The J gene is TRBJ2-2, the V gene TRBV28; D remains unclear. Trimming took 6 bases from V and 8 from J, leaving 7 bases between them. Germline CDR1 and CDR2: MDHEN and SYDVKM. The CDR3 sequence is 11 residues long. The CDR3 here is CASSEYGELFF. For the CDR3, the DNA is TGTGCCAGCAGCGAGTATGGGGAGCTGTTTTTT.

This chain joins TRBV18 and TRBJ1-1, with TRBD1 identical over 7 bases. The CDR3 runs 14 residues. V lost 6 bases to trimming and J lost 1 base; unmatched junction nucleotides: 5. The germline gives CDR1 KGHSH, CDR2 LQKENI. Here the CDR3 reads CASSLHRGNTEAFF. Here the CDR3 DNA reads TGTGCCAGCTCGCTCCACAGGGGGAACACTGAAGCTTTCTTT.

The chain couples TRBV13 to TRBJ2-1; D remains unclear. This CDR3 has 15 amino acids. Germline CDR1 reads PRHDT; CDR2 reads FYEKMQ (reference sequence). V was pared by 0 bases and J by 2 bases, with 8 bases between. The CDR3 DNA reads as TGTGCCAGCAGCTTAGGTGCGAAAGCCTACAATGAGCAGTTCTTC. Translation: CASSLGAKAYNEQFF.